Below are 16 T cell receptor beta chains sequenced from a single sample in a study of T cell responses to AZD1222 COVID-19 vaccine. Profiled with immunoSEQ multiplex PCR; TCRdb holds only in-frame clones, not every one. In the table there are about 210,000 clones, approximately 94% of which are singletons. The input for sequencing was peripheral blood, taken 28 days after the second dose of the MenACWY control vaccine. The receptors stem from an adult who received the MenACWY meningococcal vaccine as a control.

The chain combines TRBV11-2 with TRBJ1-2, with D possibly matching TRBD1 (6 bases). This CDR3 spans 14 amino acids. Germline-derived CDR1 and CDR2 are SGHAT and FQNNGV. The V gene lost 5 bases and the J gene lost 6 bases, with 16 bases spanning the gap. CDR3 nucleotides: TGTGCCAGCAGCCCGATCAGGGGTTCGGATGGCTACACCTTC. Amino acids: CASSPIRGSDGYTF.

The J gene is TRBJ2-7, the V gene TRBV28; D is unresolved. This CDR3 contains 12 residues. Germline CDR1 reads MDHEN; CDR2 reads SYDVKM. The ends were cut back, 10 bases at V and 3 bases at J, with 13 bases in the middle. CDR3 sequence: CAKNPKGYEQYF. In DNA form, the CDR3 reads TGTGCCAAAAACCCGAAAGGCTACGAGCAGTACTTC.

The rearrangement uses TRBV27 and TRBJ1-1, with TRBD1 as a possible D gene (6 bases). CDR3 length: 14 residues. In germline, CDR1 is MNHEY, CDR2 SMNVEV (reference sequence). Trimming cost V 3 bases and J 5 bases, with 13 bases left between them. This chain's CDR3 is CASSFRGARTEAFF. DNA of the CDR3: TGTGCCAGCAGTTTTCGGGGGGCCAGGACTGAAGCTTTCTTT.

Here the CDR3 DNA reads TGTGCCAGCAGACCCTCGGCGGGAGGGTTCCCAGATACGCAGTATTTT. It yields the protein CASRPSAGGFPDTQYF. The chain couples TRBV9 to TRBJ2-3; the match to TRBD2 covers 9 bases. This CDR3 has 16 amino acids. With 5 bases clipped from V and 4 bases from J, the junction kept 11 bases outside the gene matches. Germline CDR1 is SGDLS and CDR2 is YYNGEE.

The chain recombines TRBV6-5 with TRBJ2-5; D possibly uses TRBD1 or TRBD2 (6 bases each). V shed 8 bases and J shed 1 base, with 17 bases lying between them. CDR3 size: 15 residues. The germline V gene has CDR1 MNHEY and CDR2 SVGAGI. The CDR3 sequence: CASGGRGTFQETQYF. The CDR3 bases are TGTGCCAGCGGGGGGCGAGGGACTTTCCAAGAGACCCAGTACTTC.

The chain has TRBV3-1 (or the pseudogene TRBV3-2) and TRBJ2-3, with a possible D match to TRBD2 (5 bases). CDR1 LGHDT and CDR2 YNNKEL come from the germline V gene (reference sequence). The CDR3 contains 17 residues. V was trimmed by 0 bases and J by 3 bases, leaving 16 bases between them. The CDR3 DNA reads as TGTGCCAGCAGCCAAGACCTTAGTGGGAGTGGTACAGATACGCAGTATTTT. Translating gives CASSQDLSGSGTDTQYF.

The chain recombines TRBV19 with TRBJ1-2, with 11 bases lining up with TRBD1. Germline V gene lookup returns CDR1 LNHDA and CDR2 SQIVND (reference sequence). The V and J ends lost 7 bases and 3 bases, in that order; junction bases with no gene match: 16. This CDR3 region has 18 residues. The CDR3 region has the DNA TGTGCCAGTACCCACTTACTCGGACAGGGGGCTGGTTACTATGGCTACACCTTC. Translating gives CASTHLLGQGAGYYGYTF.

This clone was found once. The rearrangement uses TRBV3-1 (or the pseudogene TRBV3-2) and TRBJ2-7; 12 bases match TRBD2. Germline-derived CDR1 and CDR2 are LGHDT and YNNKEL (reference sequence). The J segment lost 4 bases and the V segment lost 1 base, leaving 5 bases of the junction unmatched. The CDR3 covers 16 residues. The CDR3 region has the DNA TGTGCCAGCAGCCAAGCTCTAGCGGGAGGGCAGTACGAGCAGTACTTC. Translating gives CASSQALAGGQYEQYF.

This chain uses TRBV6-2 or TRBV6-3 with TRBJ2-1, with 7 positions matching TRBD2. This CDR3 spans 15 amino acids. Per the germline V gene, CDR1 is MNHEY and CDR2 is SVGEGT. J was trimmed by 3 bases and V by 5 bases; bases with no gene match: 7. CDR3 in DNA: TGTGCCAGCAGTCTGGGGCTAGCGGTCTACAATGAGCAGTTCTTC. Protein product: CASSLGLAVYNEQFF.

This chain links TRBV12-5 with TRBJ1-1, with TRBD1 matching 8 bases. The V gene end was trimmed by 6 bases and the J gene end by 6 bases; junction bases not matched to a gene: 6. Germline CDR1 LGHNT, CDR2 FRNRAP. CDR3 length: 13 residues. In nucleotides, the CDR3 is TGTGCTAGTGGAGCGACAGGGGCCCCTGAAGCTTTCTTT. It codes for CASGATGAPEAFF.

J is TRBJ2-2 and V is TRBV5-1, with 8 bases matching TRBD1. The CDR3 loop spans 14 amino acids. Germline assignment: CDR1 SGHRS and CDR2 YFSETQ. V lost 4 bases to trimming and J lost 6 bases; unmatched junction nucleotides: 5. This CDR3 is CASSEQGGAGELFF. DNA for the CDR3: TGCGCCAGCAGCGAACAGGGGGGAGCCGGGGAGCTGTTTTTT.

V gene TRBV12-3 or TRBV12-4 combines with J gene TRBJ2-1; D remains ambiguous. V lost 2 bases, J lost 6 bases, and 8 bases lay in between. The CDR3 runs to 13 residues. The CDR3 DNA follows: TGTGCCAGCAGTTTACCCCCCGGCAATGAGCAGTTCTTC. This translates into CASSLPPGNEQFF.

The CDR3: CASSPGFGRYEQYF. DNA for the CDR3: TGTGCCAGTAGCCCGGGATTCGGGCGTTACGAGCAGTACTTC. This chain uses TRBV19 with TRBJ2-7, with TRBD2 as a possible D gene (5 bases). Trimming removed 6 bases from V and 4 bases from J, with 16 bases in between. The germline gives CDR1 LNHDA, CDR2 SQIVND (reference sequence). The CDR3 sequence is 14 residues long.

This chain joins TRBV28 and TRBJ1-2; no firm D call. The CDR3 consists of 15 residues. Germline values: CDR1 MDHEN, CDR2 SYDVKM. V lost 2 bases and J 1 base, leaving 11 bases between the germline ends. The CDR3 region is CASSLQGSNNYGYTF. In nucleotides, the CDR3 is TGTGCCAGCAGTTTACAAGGCAGCAATAACTATGGCTACACCTTC.

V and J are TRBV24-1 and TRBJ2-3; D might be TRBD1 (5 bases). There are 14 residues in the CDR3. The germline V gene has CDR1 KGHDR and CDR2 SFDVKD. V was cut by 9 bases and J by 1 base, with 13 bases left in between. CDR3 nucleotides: TGTGCCACCGAAGGGGAATTCGGCACAGATACGCAGTATTTT. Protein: CATEGEFGTDTQYF.

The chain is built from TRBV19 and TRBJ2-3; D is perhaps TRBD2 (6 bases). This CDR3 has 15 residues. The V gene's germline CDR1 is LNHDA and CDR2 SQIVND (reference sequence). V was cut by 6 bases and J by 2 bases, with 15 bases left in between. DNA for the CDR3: TGTGCCAGTAGGGGAGGAAGCGGATTCACAGATACGCAGTATTTT. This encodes CASRGGSGFTDTQYF.